Each of the 22 T cell receptor beta chains below was sequenced from the same sample in a study of cytomegalovirus exposure and HLA in healthy donors. Amplification used 60 Vbeta primers and 13 Jbeta primers. Method: immunoSEQ multiplex PCR; TCRdb's copy keeps in-frame clones and lacks some. The profile covers 120,000 or so clones, with 80% appearing a single time and 1% taken by the ten largest. The sample consisted of PBMCs. All receptors come from a man aged 40-49 years in good health and CMV-seronegative.

This clone was detected only a few times. The chain links TRBV7-3 to TRBJ2-7; 11 nucleotides line up with TRBD2. Trimming cost V 5 bases and J 6 bases; bases outside gene matches: 12. The length of the CDR3 is 16 residues. Looked up from germline, CDR1 is SGHTA and CDR2 is FQGTGA. CDR3 sequence (DNA): TGTGCCAGCAGCCCAAGTAGCGGGAGGGCCCTACGCGAGCAGTACTTC. It is translated as CASSPSSGRALREQYF.

The V and J genes are TRBV7-9 and TRBJ2-1; 7 nucleotides match TRBD2. Trimming removed 6 bases from V and 12 bases from J; junction bases left unmatched: 8. Germline V gives CDR1 SEHNR, CDR2 FQNEAQ (reference sequence). This CDR3 contains 12 residues. CDR3 DNA: TGTGCCAGCAGTCGACCCGGCGGGGGGCAGTTCTTC. Protein sequence: CASSRPGGGQFF. Using reference TRBV7-9 and TRBJ2-1 for the parts outside the CDR3, the full variable domain is DTGVSQNPRHKITKRGQNVTFRCDPISEHNRLYWYRQTLGQGPEFLTYFQNEAQLEKSRLLSDRFSAERPKGSFSTLEIQRTEQGDSAMYLCASSRPGGGQFFGPGTRLTVL.

V gene TRBV9 combines with J gene TRBJ2-1, with TRBD2 matching over 8 bases. The J segment lost 0 bases and the V segment lost 2 bases, leaving 10 bases of the junction unmatched. The germline V gene encodes CDR1 SGDLS and CDR2 YYNGEE. This CDR3 is 18 amino acids long. CDR3 DNA sequence: TGTGCCAGCAGCGTTACAGCGGGAGCGGGTGTCTCCTACAATGAGCAGTTCTTC. It specifies CASSVTAGAGVSYNEQFF.

The chain uses TRBV19 and TRBJ2-3; 11 nucleotides align to TRBD1. With 6 bases clipped from V and 5 bases from J, the junction kept 4 bases outside the gene matches. The CDR3 extends over 14 amino acids. Per germline, CDR1 LNHDA and CDR2 SQIVND (reference sequence). CDR3 sequence reads: CASRDRGRVDTQYF. The CDR3 DNA reads as TGTGCCAGTAGGGACAGGGGGCGCGTAGATACGCAGTATTTT.

The chain joins TRBV2 to TRBJ2-3; the D is unclear. The germline gives CDR1 SNHLY, CDR2 FYNNEI. Trimming removed 5 bases from V and 3 bases from J, with 6 bases in between. The CDR3 sequence is 12 residues long. CDR3 DNA: TGTGCCAGCAGTCAAGTAACAGATACGCAGTATTTT. Its translation: CASSQVTDTQYF.

The chain couples TRBV5-1 to TRBJ2-7; 8 nucleotides match TRBD1. Germline V gene sequence: CDR1 SGHRS, CDR2 YFSETQ. V was pared by 7 bases and J by 4 bases, with 13 bases of the junction left unmatched. The CDR3 runs 15 residues. CDR3: CASHPRTGRIYEQYF. The CDR3 DNA reads as TGCGCCAGCCACCCTAGGACAGGGCGGATTTACGAGCAGTACTTC. Full variable domain (missing parts from reference TRBV5-1 and TRBJ2-7): KAGVTQTPRYLIKTRGQQVTLSCSPISGHRSVSWYQQTPGQGLQFLFEYFSETQRNKGNFPGRFSGRQFSNSRSEMNVSTLELGDSALYLCASHPRTGRIYEQYFGPGTRLTVT.

The chain uses TRBV28 and TRBJ2-7, with D possibly TRBD2 on 5 matching bases. The germline V gene encodes CDR1 MDHEN and CDR2 SYDVKM. This CDR3 is 15 amino acids long. V was shortened by 5 bases and J by 2 bases, with 16 bases between the two germline ends. The CDR3 loop reads CASSKSGGGTYEQYF. In DNA, the CDR3 is TGTGCCAGCAGTAAAAGCGGAGGCGGCACCTACGAGCAGTACTTC.

The chain is built from TRBV4-1 and TRBJ2-5, with 12 positions matching TRBD1. The length of the CDR3 is 16 residues. The V segment lost 4 bases and the J segment 4 bases; nucleotides outside the gene matches: 7. The germline V gene has CDR1 MGHRA and CDR2 YSYEKL. The CDR3 sequence: CASSPRDRGPTETQYF. The CDR3 DNA reads TGCGCCAGCAGCCCCCGGGACAGGGGGCCAACAGAGACCCAGTACTTC.

The chain is built from TRBV5-1 and TRBJ2-3; 9 bases line up with TRBD2. Trimming removed 2 bases from V and 5 bases from J; junction bases left unmatched: 9. Germline V gene data show CDR1 as SGHRS and CDR2 as YFSETQ. The CDR3 runs 16 residues. CDR3 DNA sequence: TGCGCCAGCAGCTTAGGAGCGGGAGGTTCGGGAGATACGCAGTATTTT. As protein: CASSLGAGGSGDTQYF.

The chain employs TRBV14 and TRBJ1-2, with TRBD1 identical over 8 bases. Germline CDR1 and CDR2: SGHDN and FVKESK. V dropped 6 bases and J dropped 3; count of bases not matched to a gene: 0. The CDR3 length is 12 residues. The CDR3, as DNA: TGTGCCAGCAGGACAGGGGACTATGGCTACACCTTC. Its protein product is CASRTGDYGYTF.

The V call is TRBV30, the J call TRBJ1-2; D gene uncertain. This CDR3 region has 14 residues. Trimming removed 0 bases from V and 8 bases from J, with 16 bases in between. The germline V gene has CDR1 GTSNPN and CDR2 SVGIG (reference sequence). In DNA, the CDR3 is TGTGCCTGGAGTGTAATAGAACCAGTCGGGGGCTACACCTTC. The encoded protein is CAWSVIEPVGGYTF.

V gene TRBV29-1 combines with J gene TRBJ2-1; tentative D call: TRBD1 (5 bases). This CDR3 has 15 amino acids. In germline, CDR1 is SQVTM, CDR2 ANQGSEA. Trimming removed 4 bases at V and 0 bases at J, with 13 bases between. CDR3 protein: CSVATLGVSYNEQFF. The CDR3 bases are TGCAGCGTTGCGACTCTAGGGGTCTCCTACAATGAGCAGTTCTTC.

This clone has a handful of counts. The J gene is TRBJ1-4, the V gene TRBV5-5; possible D gene TRBD1, 6 bases. Trimming took 5 bases from V and 3 from J, leaving 14 bases between them. This CDR3 contains 15 residues. Germline V gene lookup returns CDR1 SGHKS and CDR2 YYEKEE (reference sequence). The CDR3 protein is CASRPYDRPNEKLFF. CDR3 sequence (DNA): TGTGCCAGCAGACCCTATGACAGGCCTAATGAAAAACTGTTTTTT.

V gene TRBV25-1 combines with J gene TRBJ1-2, with D tentatively TRBD1 (5 bases). CDR1 is MGHDK and CDR2 is SYGVNS in the germline V gene. Trimming cost V 5 bases and J 3 bases, with 13 bases left between them. The CDR3 runs to 14 residues. The CDR3 bases are TGTGCCAGCAGTACAACTGGGGGGGACTATGGCTACACCTTC. Residues: CASSTTGGDYGYTF.

This sequence joins TRBV28 and TRBJ2-7; 12 bases agree with TRBD2. The germline CDR1 and CDR2 sequences are MDHEN and SYDVKM. V lost 6 bases, J lost 6 bases, and 9 bases stayed unmatched. This CDR3 is built from 15 residues. CDR3 loop: CASSTTSGRSLEQYF. The CDR3 nucleotides are TGTGCCAGCAGCACCACTAGCGGGAGGTCCCTCGAGCAGTACTTC.

The CDR3 DNA follows: TGTGCCAGCAGCTCCAACCCCCGGACAGGGGGCTTTGAAAAACTGTTTTTT. Protein sequence: CASSSNPRTGGFEKLFF. The chain joins TRBV27 to TRBJ1-4; 11 nucleotides line up with TRBD1. Germline V gene lookup returns CDR1 MNHEY and CDR2 SMNVEV (reference sequence). There are 17 residues in the CDR3. V trimming: 6 bases; J trimming: 7 bases; junction bases outside the gene matches: 13.

The V gene is TRBV19, the J gene TRBJ2-6; D gene ambiguous. The CDR3 contains 15 residues. Germline V gives CDR1 LNHDA, CDR2 SQIVND (reference sequence). V lost 4 bases, J lost 0 bases, and 7 bases lay in between. CDR3 loop: CASSRYTSGANVLTF. The CDR3 nucleotides read TGTGCCAGTAGTAGGTACACCTCTGGGGCCAACGTCCTGACTTTC.

The CDR3 DNA follows: TGCAGCGTGGCCCGGGACATAAATAACTATGGCTACACCTTC. Translating gives CSVARDINNYGYTF. The chain recombines TRBV29-1 with TRBJ1-2; possibly TRBD1 for D (6 bases). The CDR3 is 14 amino acids. CDR1 is SQVTM, CDR2 ANQGSEA, per germline. The V end lost 6 bases, the J end lost 1 base, and 15 bases lay between the germline ends.

This chain joins TRBV4-2 and TRBJ2-5, with TRBD1 matching 9 bases. Losses at the gene ends were 4 bases for V and 1 base for J; bases not matched to a gene: 4. The CDR3 has 15 amino acids. Germline values: CDR1 LGHNA, CDR2 YNFKEQ. This CDR3 reads CASSPRQGVQETQYF. CDR3 DNA sequence: TGTGCCAGCAGCCCTAGACAGGGGGTCCAAGAGACCCAGTACTTC.

The V call is TRBV10-3, the J call TRBJ1-1; D may be TRBD1 (5 bases). CDR1 and CDR2 from the germline V gene are ENHRY and SYGVKD. CDR3 length: 14 amino acids. V was trimmed by 3 bases and J by 3 bases, leaving 11 bases between them. CDR3 nucleotides: TGTGCCATCAGTGACTGGGGAGGGGACACTGAAGCTTTCTTT. Translated: CAISDWGGDTEAFF.

The chain has TRBV27 and TRBJ2-7, with 8 bases lining up with TRBD1. Unmatched junction bases numbered 5, after V lost 5 bases and J lost 2 bases. The CDR3 contains 14 residues. Germline V CDR1 and CDR2: MNHEY, SMNVEV (reference sequence). The CDR3 DNA reads TGTGCCAGCAGTACCGGGGACAGGCCCTACGAGCAGTACTTC. Amino acid sequence: CASSTGDRPYEQYF.

The chain employs TRBV7-3 and TRBJ1-2; 10 nucleotides line up with TRBD1. The CDR3 runs to 13 residues. Germline-derived CDR1 and CDR2 are SGHTA and FQGTGA. V gave up 5 bases and J gave up 8 bases; unmatched junction bases: 5. The CDR3 reads CASSAGQGNGYTF. DNA of the CDR3: TGTGCCAGCAGCGCGGGACAGGGGAACGGCTACACCTTC.